The present entry profiles one TCR beta chain with its context. As handled by the study authors: Nucleated cell counts were estimated from reference gene primer amplification. The assay was immunoSEQ multiplex PCR, and TCRdb's table has in-frame clones only and misses some. V, J and clone size reflect that table, while D and trimming were determined from the DNA. The sample has 55,000 to 75,000 clones, around 80% seen once. This record comes from a study of blood T cell repertoires in COVID-19. Study-level information: PBMCs, B-cell-depleted T cells, or T cells provided the cDNA or gDNA that made up the material.

This CDR3 is 15 amino acids long. Germline CDR1 is SGHAT and CDR2 is FQNNGV. Trimming cost V 5 bases and J 1 base; bases outside gene matches: 8. This sequence was found in a human donor in a cohort sampled during active COVID-19. The sample consisted of peripheral blood. V gene TRBV11-2 combines with J gene TRBJ2-7, with 7 positions matching TRBD2. The CDR3 loop is CASSNPAGPSYEQYF. CDR3 DNA: TGTGCCAGCAGCAACCCAGCGGGACCGTCCTACGAGCAGTACTTC.